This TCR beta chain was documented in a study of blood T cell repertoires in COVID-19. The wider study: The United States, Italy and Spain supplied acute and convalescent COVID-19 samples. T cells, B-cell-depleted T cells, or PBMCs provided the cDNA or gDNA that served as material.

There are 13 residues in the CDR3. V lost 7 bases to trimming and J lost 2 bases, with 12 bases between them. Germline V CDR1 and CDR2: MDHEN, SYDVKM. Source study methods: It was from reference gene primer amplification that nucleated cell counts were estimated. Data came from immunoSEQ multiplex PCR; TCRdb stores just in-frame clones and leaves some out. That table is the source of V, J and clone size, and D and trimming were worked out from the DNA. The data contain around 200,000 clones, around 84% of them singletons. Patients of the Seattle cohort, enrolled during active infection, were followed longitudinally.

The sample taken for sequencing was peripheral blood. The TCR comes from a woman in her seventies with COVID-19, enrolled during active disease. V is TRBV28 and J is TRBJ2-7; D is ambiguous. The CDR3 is CASTRNSPYEQYV. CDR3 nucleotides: TGTGCCAGCACCAGGAACAGTCCCTACGAGCAGTACGTC.